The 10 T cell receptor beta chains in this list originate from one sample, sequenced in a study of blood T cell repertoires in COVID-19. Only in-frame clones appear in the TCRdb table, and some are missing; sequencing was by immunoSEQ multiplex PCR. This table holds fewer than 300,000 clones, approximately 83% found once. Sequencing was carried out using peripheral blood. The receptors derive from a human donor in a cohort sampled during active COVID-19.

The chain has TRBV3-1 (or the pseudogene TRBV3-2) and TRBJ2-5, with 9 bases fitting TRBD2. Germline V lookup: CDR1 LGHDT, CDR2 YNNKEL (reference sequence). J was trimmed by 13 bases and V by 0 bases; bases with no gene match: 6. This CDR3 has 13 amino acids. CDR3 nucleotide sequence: TGTGCCAGCAGCCAAGAACCCAGTAGCGGGAGGTACTTC. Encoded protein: CASSQEPSSGRYF.

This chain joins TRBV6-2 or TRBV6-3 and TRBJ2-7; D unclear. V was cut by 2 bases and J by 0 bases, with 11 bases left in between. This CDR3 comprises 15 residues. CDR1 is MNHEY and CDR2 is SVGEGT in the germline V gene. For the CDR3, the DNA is TGTGCCAGCAGTTACCTGCGGATGAGCTCCTACGAGCAGTACTTC. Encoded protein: CASSYLRMSSYEQYF.

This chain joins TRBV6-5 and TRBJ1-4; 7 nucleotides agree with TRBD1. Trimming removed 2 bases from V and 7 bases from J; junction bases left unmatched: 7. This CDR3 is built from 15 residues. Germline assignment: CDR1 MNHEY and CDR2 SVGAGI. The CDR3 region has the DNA TGTGCCAGCAGTTACGCTAAGGGGGCGGGTGAAAAACTGTTTTTT. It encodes CASSYAKGAGEKLFF.

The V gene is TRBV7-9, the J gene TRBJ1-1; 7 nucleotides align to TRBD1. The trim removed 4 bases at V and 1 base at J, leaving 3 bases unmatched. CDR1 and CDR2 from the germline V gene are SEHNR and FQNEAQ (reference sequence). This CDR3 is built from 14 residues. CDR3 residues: CASSSTGRNTEAFF. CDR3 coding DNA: TGTGCCAGCAGCTCGACAGGGCGGAACACTGAAGCTTTCTTT.

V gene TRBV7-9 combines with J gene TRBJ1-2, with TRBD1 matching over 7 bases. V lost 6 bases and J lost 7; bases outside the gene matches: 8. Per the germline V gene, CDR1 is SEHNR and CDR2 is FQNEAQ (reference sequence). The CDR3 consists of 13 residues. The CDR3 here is CASRVTGNVGYTF. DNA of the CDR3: TGTGCCAGCAGAGTGACAGGGAACGTTGGCTACACCTTC.

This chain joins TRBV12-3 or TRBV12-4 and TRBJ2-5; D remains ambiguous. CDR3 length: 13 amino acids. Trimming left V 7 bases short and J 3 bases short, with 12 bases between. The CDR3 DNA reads TGTGCCAGCAACCGTGCCGGAGAAGAGACCCAGTACTTC. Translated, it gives CASNRAGEETQYF.

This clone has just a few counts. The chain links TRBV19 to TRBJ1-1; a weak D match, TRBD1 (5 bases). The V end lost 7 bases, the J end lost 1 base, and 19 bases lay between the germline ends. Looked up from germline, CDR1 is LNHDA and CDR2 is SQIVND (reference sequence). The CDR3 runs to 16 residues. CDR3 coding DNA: TGTGCCAGTAAAGCCGGACATAGCCCACCGAACACTGAAGCTTTCTTT. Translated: CASKAGHSPPNTEAFF.

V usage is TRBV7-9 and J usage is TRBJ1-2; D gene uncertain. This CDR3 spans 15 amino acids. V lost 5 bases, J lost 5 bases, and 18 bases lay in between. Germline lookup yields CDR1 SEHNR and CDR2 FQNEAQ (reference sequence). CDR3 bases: TGTGCCAGCAGCCCATCGGTGCCGCCCGTATATGGCTACACCTTC. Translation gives CASSPSVPPVYGYTF.

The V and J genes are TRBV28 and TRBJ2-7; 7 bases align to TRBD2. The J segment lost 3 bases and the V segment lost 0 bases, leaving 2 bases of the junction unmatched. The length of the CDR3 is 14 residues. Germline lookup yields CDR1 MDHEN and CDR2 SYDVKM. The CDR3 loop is CASSLWGGNYEQYF. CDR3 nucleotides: TGTGCCAGCAGTTTATGGGGGGGGAACTACGAGCAGTACTTC. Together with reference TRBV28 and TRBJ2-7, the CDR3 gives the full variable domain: DVKVTQSSRYLVKRTGEKVFLECVQDMDHENMFWYRQDPGLGLRLIYFSYDVKMKEKGDIPEGYSVSREKKERFSLILESASTNQTSMYLCASSLWGGNYEQYFGPGTRLTVT.

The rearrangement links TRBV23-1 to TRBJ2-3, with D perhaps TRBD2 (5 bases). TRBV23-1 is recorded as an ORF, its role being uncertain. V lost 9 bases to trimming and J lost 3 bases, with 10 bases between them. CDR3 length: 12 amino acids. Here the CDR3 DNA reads TGCGCCAGACTGGGAGCAACAGATACGCAGTATTTT. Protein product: CARLGATDTQYF.